These T cell receptor beta chains were read from a single sample in a study of cytomegalovirus exposure and HLA in healthy donors. Assay used: immunoSEQ multiplex PCR; TCRdb lists only in-frame clones, some missing. This table has some 250,000 clones, more than 75% appearing once. The sample consisted of PBMCs. The origin of the receptors is a woman aged 35 to 49 in good health and CMV-seropositive. Both conserved end residues are part of each CDR3. Some rows mark clone size as missing; the rest say once, few, many or name a class of expanded clone.

CASSPQTGTGELFF	TRBV7-2	TRBJ2-2	NA
CASSPAVGYTEAFF	TRBV7-2	TRBJ1-1	NA
CASTHLRDRVVHGELFF	TRBV21-1	TRBJ2-2	NA
CASSPGGLSGQYF	TRBV7-2	TRBJ2-7	NA
CASSFDRNTEAFF	TRBV11-3	TRBJ1-1	NA
CASSLLTGPDQPQHF	TRBV7-2	TRBJ1-5	NA
CAISEELNQPQHF	TRBV10-3	TRBJ1-5	NA
CASSVSEFGYTF	TRBV11-2	TRBJ1-2	NA
CASSIVTGTYGYTF	TRBV19	TRBJ1-2	once
CASSGRTGGIHGYTF	TRBV27	TRBJ1-2	few
CASSEVRGADTQYF	TRBV2	TRBJ2-3	once
CASSLVGLPGNEQFF	TRBV11-2	TRBJ2-1	NA
CSSSFGGGGEKLFF	TRBV7-9	TRBJ1-4	NA
CASTEKGLGDTQYF	TRBV19	TRBJ2-3	once
CASSPGSGGYNEQFF	TRBV18	TRBJ2-1	NA
CASSGHAAEQYF	TRBV2	TRBJ2-7	NA
CASSARTARGTEAFF	TRBV6-1	TRBJ1-1	NA
CASSPLAGNIVDTQYF	TRBV7-2	TRBJ2-3	NA
CAWNREFPGNTIYF	TRBV30	TRBJ1-3	NA
CASSLAQGNTEAFF	TRBV13	TRBJ1-1	NA
CASSLEDRASVYF	TRBV5-1	TRBJ1-3	once
CASSLGVGQGALGNQPQHF	TRBV5-8	TRBJ1-5	NA
CASSTSGGPGWHIQYF	TRBV19	TRBJ2-4	NA
CASSSRGGANYGYTF	TRBV27	TRBJ1-2	NA
CASSSYRTASYEQYF	TRBV7-8	TRBJ2-7	NA
CASSKDRSNTEAFF	TRBV18	TRBJ1-1	NA